This T cell receptor (beta chain) was retrieved from a study of beta chain features in type 1 diabetes. Study background: Healthy donors and patients showed comparable age, gender and cell yields.

As regards this clone: Its antigen is unknown.

One heparinised blood draw, averaging roughly 110 mL, came from each donor. Using CD45RO/CCR7/CD25/CD127/CD95/CD27, CD4+ naive, central memory, regulatory and stem cell-like memory cells were sorted. Expressed TCRB transcripts were sequenced, since all the RNA that had been isolated was reverse transcribed. Some clones are missing from TCRdb's copy, which holds only in-frame ones; the method was immunoSEQ multiplex PCR. This table holds hundreds of thousands of clones, roughly an eighth found once. V gave up 10 bases and J gave up 6 bases; unmatched junction bases: 8. The CDR3 runs 12 residues. The V gene's germline CDR1 is ENHRY and CDR2 SYGVKD. Study results and limitations: There were fewer insertions and more deletions at the VDJ junctions of type 1 diabetes patients. Within each of all four CD4+ subsets, Type 1 diabetes patients had TCRB CDR3s that were moderately but significantly shorter.

Sequencing was done on a sample of naive CD4+ T cells from blood. The chain uses TRBV10-3 and TRBJ2-7; TRBD1 aligns across 8 bases. The source is a man aged 18 to 30 with type 1 diabetes. The CDR3 region is CATEDRVGEQYF. The CDR3 bases are TGTGCCACCGAGGACAGGGTAGGCGAGCAGTACTTC.